The 22 T cell receptor beta chains in this list originate from one sample, sequenced in a study of OX40 agonist ivuxolimab in advanced cancers. Repertoires were generated with immunoSEQ multiplex PCR, while TCRdb's copy carries only in-frame clones and drops some. The repertoire holds around 150,000 clones, with more than 85% as singletons. The starting material was CD4+ or CD8+ T cells sorted from blood, obtained in a trial of the OX40 agonist ivuxolimab. All receptors come from an adult with an advanced solid tumor such as melanoma, head and neck, liver or kidney cancer.

The chain is built from TRBV7-2 and TRBJ2-2, with unresolved D. CDR3 size: 13 residues. Looked up from germline, CDR1 is SGHTA and CDR2 is FQGNSA. V was shortened by 2 bases and J by 6 bases, with 7 bases between the two germline ends. Here the CDR3 DNA reads TGTGCCAGCAGCTTACAATGGTCCGGGGAGCTGTTTTTT. It specifies CASSLQWSGELFF.

This sequence joins TRBV5-4 and TRBJ2-2; 9 bases fit TRBD1. This CDR3 has 15 amino acids. V shed 5 bases, J shed 1 base, and the junction held 3 bases outside the gene matches. Germline V gene lookup returns CDR1 SGHNT and CDR2 YYREEE (reference sequence). For the CDR3, the DNA is TGTGCCAGCAGACTGGACAGGGGGAACACCGGGGAGCTGTTTTTT. Its translation: CASRLDRGNTGELFF.

In nucleotides, the CDR3 is TGTGCCAGCAGCTCTTCCGGTGACAGGTACAATGAGCAGTTCTTC. This gives the protein CASSSSGDRYNEQFF. This chain joins TRBV7-3 and TRBJ2-1; perhaps TRBD1 as D (6 bases). Germline assignment: CDR1 SGHTA and CDR2 FQGTGA. The CDR3 runs to 15 residues. V was cut by 4 bases and J by 4 bases, with 14 bases left in between.

The gene calls are TRBV5-8 and TRBJ2-3; perhaps TRBD2 as D (6 bases). Trimming removed 4 bases at V and 5 bases at J, with 14 bases between. The CDR3 is 14 residues long. Germline V gives CDR1 SGHTS, CDR2 YDEGEE. In DNA, the CDR3 is TGTGCCAGCAGCCGAACGGGAGCCCAAGATACGCAGTATTTT. This codes for CASSRTGAQDTQYF.

The CDR3: CASSPPTTGGNEKLFF. CDR3 nucleotides: TGTGCCAGCAGCCCCCCAACGACCGGGGGCAATGAAAAACTGTTTTTT. This rearrangement joins TRBV5-4 to TRBJ1-4, with a possible D match to TRBD1 (6 bases). V dropped 4 bases and J dropped 5 bases, with 18 bases sitting between them. This CDR3 is built from 16 residues. The germline V gene encodes CDR1 SGHNT and CDR2 YYREEE (reference sequence). Full variable domain (rest looked up from reference TRBV5-4 and TRBJ1-4): ETGVTQSPTHLIKTRGQQVTLRCSSQSGHNTVSWYQQALGQGPQFIFQYYREEENGRGNFPPRFSGLQFPNYSSELNVNALELDDSALYLCASSPPTTGGNEKLFFGSGTQLSVL.

CDR3 sequence reads: CASTQPGTGGLGQYF. CDR3 sequence (DNA): TGTGCCAGCACCCAGCCGGGGACAGGGGGCTTAGGACAGTACTTC. The chain carries TRBV28 and TRBJ2-7; TRBD1 aligns across 12 bases. This CDR3 has 15 amino acids. The germline V gene has CDR1 MDHEN and CDR2 SYDVKM. Trimming at V came to 7 bases and at J to 10 bases, leaving 14 bases not matched to a gene.

The chain employs TRBV28 and TRBJ2-5; 9 nucleotides match TRBD2. Germline values: CDR1 MDHEN, CDR2 SYDVKM. This CDR3 contains 15 residues. V lost 3 bases and J lost 4; bases outside the gene matches: 6. The CDR3 reads CASSLGGGGRETQYF. The DNA of the CDR3 is TGTGCCAGCAGTTTGGGCGGGGGGGGTAGAGAGACCCAGTACTTC.

As regards this clone: The sample holds other DNA sequences that translate to the same CDR3. This sequence joins TRBV7-2 and TRBJ1-2; D perhaps matches TRBD1 (5 bases). The V gene lost 1 base and the J gene lost 1 base, with 13 bases spanning the gap. CDR1 SGHTA and CDR2 FQGNSA come from the germline V gene. The CDR3 has 16 residues. In nucleotides, the CDR3 is TGTGCCAGCAGCTTAGGAGGGGCGGGGGATAACTATGGCTACACCTTC. Encoded protein: CASSLGGAGDNYGYTF.

This clone occurred once. The chain is built from TRBV28 and TRBJ1-2; 12 nucleotides align to TRBD1. J lost 8 bases, V lost 9 bases, and 13 bases had no gene match. Germline V gene data show CDR1 as MDHEN and CDR2 as SYDVKM. This CDR3 is 15 amino acids long. The CDR3 spells CASKRGTGGFPGYTF. CDR3 in DNA: TGTGCCAGTAAACGGGGGACAGGGGGCTTCCCGGGCTACACCTTC.

This clone appeared a single time. V and J are TRBV15 and TRBJ2-5, with 12 bases aligning to TRBD2. Unmatched junction bases numbered 5, after V lost 9 bases and J lost 0 bases. The CDR3 consists of 15 residues. Germline values: CDR1 LNHNV, CDR2 YYDKDF (reference sequence). The CDR3 DNA follows: TGTGCCACTCGGACTAGCGGGGTGTACCAAGAGACCCAGTACTTC. As protein: CATRTSGVYQETQYF.

The chain is built from TRBV10-2 and TRBJ2-7; 10 bases fit TRBD1. V lost 6 bases to trimming and J lost 3 bases; unmatched junction nucleotides: 5. The CDR3 has 14 residues. Germline assignment: CDR1 WSHSY and CDR2 SAAADI. CDR3 sequence: CASRTGTGVYEQYF. In DNA form, the CDR3 reads TGCGCCAGCAGGACCGGGACAGGGGTCTACGAGCAGTACTTC.

The chain has TRBV13 and TRBJ2-7, with D possibly being TRBD2 (6 bases). The V gene's germline CDR1 is PRHDT and CDR2 FYEKMQ (reference sequence). Trimming cost V 6 bases and J 6 bases, with 9 bases left between them. The CDR3 spans 11 residues. CDR3 DNA sequence: TGTGCCAGCAGTTACGGGAGCGAGCAGTACTTC. It codes for CASSYGSEQYF. The whole variable domain, remainder taken from reference TRBV13 and TRBJ2-7, is AAGVIQSPRHLIKEKRETATLKCYPIPRHDTVYWYQQGPGQDPQFLISFYEKMQSDKGSIPDRFSAQQFSDYHSELNMSSLELGDSALYFCASSYGSEQYFGPGTRLTVT.

The chain has TRBV7-2 and TRBJ2-7, with 9 bases lining up with TRBD1. J was trimmed by 12 bases and V by 8 bases; bases with no gene match: 8. Germline V lookup: CDR1 SGHTA, CDR2 FQGNSA. The length of the CDR3 is 11 residues. CDR3 coding DNA: TGTGCCAGCGAGTACAGGGGGCAACGGTACTTC. It is translated as CASEYRGQRYF.

This clone is a singleton in its sample. The V call is TRBV9, the J call TRBJ2-5; 10 bases line up with TRBD1. The DNA end is more similar to TRBJ2-7, so the J call may be wrong. Germline CDR1 is SGDLS and CDR2 is YYNGEE. This CDR3 contains 15 residues. The CDR3 bases are TGTGCCAGCGCTAAGACAGGGGGCCCTCCCTACGAGCAGTACTTC. It is translated as CASAKTGGPPYEQYF.

The chain couples TRBV5-6 to TRBJ1-2; D gene ambiguous. CDR1 is SGHDT and CDR2 is YYEEEE in the germline V gene. CDR3 length equals 12 residues. Trimming left V 3 bases short and J 2 bases short, with 5 bases between. The CDR3 DNA follows: TGTGCCAGCAGCTCCGAGAACTATGGCTACACCTTC. This gives the protein CASSSENYGYTF.

The J gene is TRBJ1-5, the V gene TRBV4-2, with D possibly matching TRBD1 (5 bases). The CDR3 runs 16 residues. V lost 4 bases and J lost 1, with 14 bases in between. The germline CDR1 and CDR2 sequences are LGHNA and YNFKEQ. The CDR3 region is CASSPGPRGSNQPQHF. CDR3 in DNA: TGTGCCAGCAGCCCAGGGCCCCGGGGGAGCAATCAGCCCCAGCATTTT.

This clone was seen only once. The chain couples TRBV2 to TRBJ2-2; D possibly corresponds to TRBD2 (5 bases). V dropped 4 bases and J dropped 9 bases, with 12 bases sitting between them. The CDR3 spans 13 residues. Germline CDR1 is SNHLY and CDR2 is FYNNEI. Here the CDR3 reads CASSGLPARELFF. CDR3 in DNA: TGTGCCAGCAGTGGACTACCTGCTAGGGAGCTGTTTTTT.

This clone was found a few times. This chain uses TRBV2 with TRBJ2-5; tentatively, D is TRBD1 or TRBD2 (5 bases each). Trimming removed 1 base at V and 5 bases at J, with 8 bases between. The CDR3 totals 13 residues. Germline-derived CDR1 and CDR2 are SNHLY and FYNNEI. The CDR3 region is CASSEGGRETQYF. CDR3 DNA sequence: TGTGCCAGCAGTGAAGGGGGACGGGAGACCCAGTACTTC.

The V gene is TRBV27, the J gene TRBJ2-1; 9 positions match TRBD2. The CDR3 contains 17 residues. V dropped 4 bases and J dropped 6; count of bases not matched to a gene: 13. The germline V gene encodes CDR1 MNHEY and CDR2 SMNVEV (reference sequence). CDR3 DNA sequence: TGTGCCAGCAGTTCTCCCCACCAGCGGGGGGCTCTCAATGAGCAGTTCTTC. Its translation: CASSSPHQRGALNEQFF.

The CDR3 region is CASSQDMGPGIGDEQYF. The CDR3 nucleotides are TGCGCCAGCAGCCAAGATATGGGGCCGGGGATTGGGGACGAGCAGTACTTC. V and J are TRBV4-3 and TRBJ2-7; possibly TRBD1 or TRBD2 for D (5 bases each). V lost 0 bases to trimming and J lost 5 bases, with 20 bases between them. Germline CDR1 is LGHNA and CDR2 is YSLEER. CDR3 size: 17 residues.

The CDR3 nucleotides are TGTGCCAGCAGCCGTCGACAGGCTAGCCATGAAGCTTTCTTT. Residues: CASSRRQASHEAFF. The chain recombines TRBV7-9 with TRBJ1-1; D might be TRBD1 (6 bases). Looked up from germline, CDR1 is SEHNR and CDR2 is FQNEAQ (reference sequence). V shed 5 bases and J shed 7 bases, with 17 bases lying between them. The CDR3 is 14 amino acids.

Written as DNA, the CDR3 is TGTGCCAGCAGCTTAACTAAGGCGGGAAGCTCTGGGGCCAACGTCCTGACTTTC. This gives the protein CASSLTKAGSSGANVLTF. The chain uses TRBV13 and TRBJ2-6, with D perhaps TRBD2 (6 bases). The germline V gene has CDR1 PRHDT and CDR2 FYEKMQ (reference sequence). This CDR3 is built from 18 residues. V shed 2 bases and J shed 0 bases, with 14 bases lying between them.